Below are 17 T cell receptor beta chains sequenced from a single sample in a study of CD8 T cells in ankylosing spondylitis. TCRdb itself ran the 5' RACE reads through MiXCR, one entry per CDR3 protein. This sample has over 150,000 distinct CDR3 sequences, with 15% to 20% found just once. Sample: blood, either unsorted or a sorted T cell fraction (not recorded which). These receptors originate from a male donor aged 10-35 years with ankylosing spondylitis or in good health (not recorded which).

This clonotype was detected ten times or more. This rearrangement joins TRBV7-9 to TRBJ1-6; possibly TRBD1 for D (5 bases). The CDR3 length is 18 residues. V was clipped by 5 bases and J by 10 bases, with 27 bases between them. Germline CDR1 reads SEHNR; CDR2 reads FQNEAQ (reference sequence). CDR3 in amino acids: CASSPVKRGGGAGSPLHF. The CDR3 DNA sequence: TGTGCCAGCAGCCCCGTGAAGAGGGGCGGAGGAGCGGGGTCACCCCTCCACTTT.

There are many counts of this clonotype. The chain uses TRBV30 and TRBJ1-2, with D perhaps TRBD1 (5 bases). The germline V and J ends were trimmed by 0 bases and 3 bases, with 11 bases remaining between them. Germline V CDR1 and CDR2: GTSNPN, SVGIG (reference sequence). This CDR3 spans 14 amino acids. DNA for the CDR3: TGTGCCTGGAGTGTATTCGGGGGGGACTATGGCTACACCTTC. Protein sequence: CAWSVFGGDYGYTF. Full variable domain (remainder filled in from reference TRBV30 and TRBJ1-2): SQTIHQWPATLVQPVGSPLSLECTVEGTSNPNLYWYRQAAGRGLQLLFYSVGIGQISSEVPQNLSASRPQDRQFILSSKKLLLSDSGFYLCAWSVFGGDYGYTFGSGTRLTVV.

This clonotype was recorded many times. This rearrangement joins TRBV29-1 to TRBJ2-1; 14 bases map to TRBD2. Germline CDR1 is SQVTM and CDR2 is ANQGSEA. The CDR3 totals 14 residues. V was clipped by 4 bases and J by 7 bases; unmatched bases: 3. The chain's CDR3 is CSVVGTSGSNEQFF. In DNA form, the CDR3 reads TGCAGCGTTGTAGGGACTAGCGGGAGTAATGAGCAGTTCTTC.

The sample holds many counts of this clonotype. The chain links TRBV2 to TRBJ1-2; 12 bases match TRBD1. The J segment lost 7 bases and the V segment lost 7 bases, leaving 4 bases of the junction unmatched. CDR3 length: 13 residues. Germline loops: CDR1 SNHLY, CDR2 FYNNEI. The CDR3 spells CASKGQGATGYTF. CDR3 coding DNA: TGTGCCAGCAAGGGACAGGGGGCGACTGGCTACACCTTC. Full variable domain (missing parts from reference TRBV2 and TRBJ1-2): EPEVTQTPSHQVTQMGQEVILRCVPISNHLYFYWYRQILGQKVEFLVSFYNNEISEKSEIFDDQFSVERPDGSNFTLKIRSTKLEDSAMYFCASKGQGATGYTFGSGTRLTVV.

J is TRBJ2-5 and V is TRBV5-1, with 7 bases matching TRBD2. The CDR3 loop spans 14 amino acids. The junction had 8 bases not matched to a gene; V was cut back by 4 bases and J by 5 bases. Per germline, CDR1 SGHRS and CDR2 YFSETQ. The CDR3 DNA sequence: TGCGCCAGCAGCATGGGAAGGGGAGGGGAGACCCAGTACTTC. Its protein product is CASSMGRGGETQYF.

This clonotype appeared many times. The rearrangement uses TRBV4-2 and TRBJ2-7, with no clear D. This CDR3 comprises 13 residues. The germline V gene has CDR1 LGHNA and CDR2 YNFKEQ. V lost 0 bases, J lost 4 bases, and 7 bases lay in between. CDR3 DNA sequence: TGTGCCAGCAGCCAAGATGACTCGTACGAGCAGTACTTC. It is translated as CASSQDDSYEQYF.

This clonotype was recorded many times. Written as DNA, the CDR3 is TGTGCCTGGAGTGTAATGGGGAGGGCCACCGACGTCCTGACTTTC. The encoded protein is CAWSVMGRATDVLTF. The gene calls are TRBV30 and TRBJ2-6; TRBD2 agrees at 7 bases. From germline, CDR1 is GTSNPN and CDR2 SVGIG (reference sequence). This CDR3 has 15 amino acids. With 0 bases clipped from V and 11 bases from J, the junction kept 10 bases outside the gene matches.

This clonotype was seen at least ten times. V is TRBV12-3 or TRBV12-4 and J is TRBJ2-4; TRBD2 aligns across 10 bases. CDR3 size: 15 residues. With 6 bases clipped from V and 4 bases from J, the junction kept 6 bases outside the gene matches. Written as DNA, the CDR3 is TGTGCCAGCAGCATTCTAGCGGGAGTTAAAAACATTCAGTACTTC. Amino acid sequence: CASSILAGVKNIQYF.

This clonotype was seen many times. The chain couples TRBV2 to TRBJ2-3; D is uncertain. Germline V gives CDR1 SNHLY, CDR2 FYNNEI. The CDR3 is made up of 16 amino acids. Between the trimmed V and J ends, which lost 6 bases and 0 bases, there was a span of 16 bases. CDR3 sequence (DNA): TGTGCCAGCAGCCGACGGACCGACGTCAGCACAGATACGCAGTATTTT. It specifies CASSRRTDVSTDTQYF.

This clonotype was seen at least ten times. The chain has TRBV12-3 or TRBV12-4 and TRBJ2-1; 11 positions agree with TRBD2. This CDR3 has 16 amino acids. V was pared by 6 bases and J by 7 bases, with 11 bases of the junction left unmatched. CDR3 coding DNA: TGTGCCAGCAGCCTTCGCCTGGGACTAGCGGATAATGAGCAGTTCTTC. Its translation is CASSLRLGLADNEQFF.

Many counts were recorded for this clonotype. The V call is TRBV29-1, the J call TRBJ1-1, with unresolved D. The V and J ends lost 3 bases and 11 bases respectively, with 13 bases between them. Germline CDR1 reads SQVTM; CDR2 reads ANQGSEA. The CDR3 consists of 11 residues. CDR3 residues: CSVERVARAFF. CDR3 in DNA: TGCAGCGTTGAGAGGGTGGCCAGGGCTTTCTTT.

This clonotype was observed at least ten times. The chain links TRBV12-3 or TRBV12-4 to TRBJ2-1; D may be TRBD1 (7 bases). The CDR3 sequence is 19 residues long. Deletions cut 2 bases from V and 8 bases from J, with 28 bases between. The DNA of the CDR3 is TGTGCCAGCAGTTTATTCTTTGGGGGTGGGGCAGGGGGGCGCCATGAGCAGTTCTTC. Translating it yields CASSLFFGGGAGGRHEQFF.

This clonotype was counted ten times or more. J is TRBJ2-7 and V is TRBV12-3 or TRBV12-4; 9 bases map to TRBD2. The V and J ends lost 5 bases and 3 bases, in that order; junction bases with no gene match: 14. This CDR3 region has 17 residues. The CDR3 DNA reads TGTGCCAGCAGTGCGGGGCCAGGGACTAGCTCTTTCTACGAGCAGTACTTC. It is translated as CASSAGPGTSSFYEQYF.

In DNA form, the CDR3 reads TGCAGTGCAGGGACAAACACCTACGAGCAGTACGTC. Translating it yields CSAGTNTYEQYV. The V gene is TRBV20-1, the J gene TRBJ2-7; D possibly corresponds to TRBD1 (6 bases). Germline V gene data show CDR1 as DFQATT and CDR2 as SNEGSKA (reference sequence). This CDR3 spans 12 amino acids. The V and J ends lost 6 bases and 2 bases respectively, with 11 bases between them.

In its sample, this clonotype was seen many times. This rearrangement joins TRBV12-3 or TRBV12-4 to TRBJ2-6; a possible D gene is TRBD1 (6 bases). The V and J ends lost 5 bases and 2 bases respectively, with 13 bases between them. This CDR3 is built from 16 residues. The CDR3 loop reads CASSTSTGTGANVLTF. The CDR3 nucleotides are TGTGCCAGCAGTACCTCAACAGGGACTGGGGCCAACGTCCTGACTTTC.

The chain combines TRBV2 with TRBJ2-1, with TRBD2 identical over 8 bases. The trim removed 10 bases at V and 1 base at J, leaving 6 bases unmatched. Germline V gives CDR1 SNHLY, CDR2 FYNNEI. The CDR3 loop spans 14 amino acids. The CDR3 DNA is TGTGCCAAACGGGAGGGAACGTCCTACAATGAGCAGTTCTTC. It translates to CAKREGTSYNEQFF.

The rearrangement joins TRBV11-1 to TRBJ2-7, with D hard to call. The V gene's germline CDR1 is SGHAT and CDR2 FQDESV (reference sequence). V was trimmed by 2 bases and J by 5 bases, leaving 4 bases between them. The CDR3 loop spans 11 amino acids. For the CDR3, the DNA is TGTGCCAGCAGCTTAACCAACGAGCAGTACTTC. Translation gives CASSLTNEQYF.